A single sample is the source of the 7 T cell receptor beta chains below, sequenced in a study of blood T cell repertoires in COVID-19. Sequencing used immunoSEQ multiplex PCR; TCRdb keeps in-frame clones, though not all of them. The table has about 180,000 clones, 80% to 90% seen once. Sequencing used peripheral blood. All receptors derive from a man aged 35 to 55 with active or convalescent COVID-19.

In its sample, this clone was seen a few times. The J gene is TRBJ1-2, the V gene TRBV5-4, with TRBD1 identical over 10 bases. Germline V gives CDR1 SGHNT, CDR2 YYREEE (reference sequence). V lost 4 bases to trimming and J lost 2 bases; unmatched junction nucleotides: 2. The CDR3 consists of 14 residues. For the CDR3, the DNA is TGTGCCAGCAGCCTGGGACAGGGGAACTATGGCTACACCTTC. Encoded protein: CASSLGQGNYGYTF.

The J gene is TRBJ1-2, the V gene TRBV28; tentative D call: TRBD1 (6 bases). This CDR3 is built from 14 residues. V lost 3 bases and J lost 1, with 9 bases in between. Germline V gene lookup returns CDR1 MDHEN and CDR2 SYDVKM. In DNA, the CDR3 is TGTGCCAGCAGTTTTAGACAGGTTAACTATGGCTACACCTTC. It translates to CASSFRQVNYGYTF.

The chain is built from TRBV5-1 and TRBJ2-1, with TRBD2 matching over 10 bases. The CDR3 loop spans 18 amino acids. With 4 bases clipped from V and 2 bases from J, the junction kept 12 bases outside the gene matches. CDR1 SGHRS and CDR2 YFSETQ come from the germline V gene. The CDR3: CASSPSTGTSAPYNEQFF. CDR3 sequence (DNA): TGCGCCAGCAGCCCCTCAACCGGGACTAGCGCTCCCTACAATGAGCAGTTCTTC.

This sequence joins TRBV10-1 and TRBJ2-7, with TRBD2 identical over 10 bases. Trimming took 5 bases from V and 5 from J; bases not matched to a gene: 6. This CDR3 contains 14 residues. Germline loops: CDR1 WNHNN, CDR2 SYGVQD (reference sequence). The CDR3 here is CASSPGLAIHEQYF. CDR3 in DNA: TGCGCCAGCAGTCCGGGACTAGCGATCCACGAGCAGTACTTC.

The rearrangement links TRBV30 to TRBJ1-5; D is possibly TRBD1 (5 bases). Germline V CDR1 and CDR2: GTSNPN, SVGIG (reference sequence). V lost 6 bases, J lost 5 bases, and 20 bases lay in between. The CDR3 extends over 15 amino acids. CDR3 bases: TGTGCCTGCCGAACAGGTTCCACAAGCGATCAGCCCCAGCATTTT. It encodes CACRTGSTSDQPQHF. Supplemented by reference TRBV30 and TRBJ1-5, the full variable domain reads SQTIHQWPATLVQPVGSPLSLECTVEGTSNPNLYWYRQAAGRGLQLLFYSVGIGQISSEVPQNLSASRPQDRQFILSSKKLLLSDSGFYLCACRTGSTSDQPQHFGDGTRLSIL.

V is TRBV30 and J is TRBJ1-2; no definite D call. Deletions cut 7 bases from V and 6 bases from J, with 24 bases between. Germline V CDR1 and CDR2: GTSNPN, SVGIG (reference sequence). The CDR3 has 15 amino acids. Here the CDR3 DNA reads TGTGCCTCCTTCAAACCCCGGGCCCTAGCAGATGGCTACACCTTC. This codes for CASFKPRALADGYTF.

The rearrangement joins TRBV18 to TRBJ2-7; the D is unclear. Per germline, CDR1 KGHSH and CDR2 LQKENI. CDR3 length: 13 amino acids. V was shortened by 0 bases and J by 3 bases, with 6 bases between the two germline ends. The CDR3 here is CASSPPAIYEQYF. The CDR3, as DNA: TGTGCCAGCTCACCACCAGCCATCTACGAGCAGTACTTC.